This entry features one T cell receptor (beta chain) sequence. Its target is not known. Alopecia areata patients gave lesional scalp punch biopsies and peripheral blood samples. The data belong to a study of CD8+ T cells in alopecia areata. Turning to the study itself: Those treated were given oral tofacitinib at 5 to 10 mg twice daily.

Germline CDR1 is PRHDT and CDR2 is FYEKMQ (reference sequence). The CDR3 loop spans 13 amino acids. V lost 3 bases to trimming and J lost 6 bases, with 9 bases between them. Following RNA extraction, reverse transcription yielded cDNA that acted as the sequencing template. The protocol was immunoSEQ multiplex PCR, while the TCRdb copy is restricted to in-frame clones and leaves out a portion. The profile shows fewer than 200,000 clones, about 67% of them singletons. Whole-study results and caveats: For lesional scalp, especially alopecia totalis/universalis, clonality was higher than in normal scalp. Normal-skin resident alphabeta T cells also appear among scalp sample sequences.

This clonotype originated in a human donor with alopecia areata. The input for sequencing was CD8+ T cells sorted from blood, taken at week 0. The V gene is TRBV13, the J gene TRBJ1-5; D is ambiguous. The CDR3 spells CASSFGRTQPQHF. DNA of the CDR3: TGTGCCAGCAGCTTCGGCAGAACTCAGCCCCAGCATTTT.